One sample yielded the 14 T cell receptor beta chains listed below, sequenced in a study of OX40 agonist ivuxolimab in advanced cancers. Produced via immunoSEQ multiplex PCR; TCRdb's table is partial and in-frame only. The data show fewer than 40,000 clones, around 83% seen once. Sequences were derived from CD4+ or CD8+ T cells sorted from blood, sampled in a trial of the OX40 agonist ivuxolimab. The receptors derive from an adult with an advanced solid tumor such as melanoma, head and neck, liver or kidney cancer.

The chain has TRBV30 and TRBJ2-6, with D unclear. CDR3 length equals 15 residues. Trimming took 0 bases from V and 4 from J, leaving 10 bases between them. Germline V lookup: CDR1 GTSNPN, CDR2 SVGIG (reference sequence). CDR3 in amino acids: CAWSVGLGGANVLTF. Here the CDR3 DNA reads TGTGCCTGGAGTGTGGGCCTGGGGGGGGCCAACGTCCTGACTTTC.

This clone was detected once. This chain joins TRBV7-9 and TRBJ2-3, with a weak D call TRBD2 (5 bases). Trimming removed 5 bases from V and 6 bases from J, with 24 bases in between. The CDR3 sequence is 17 residues long. Germline CDR1 and CDR2: SEHNR and FQNEAQ (reference sequence). The CDR3 spells CASSVTRGPPSPDTQYF. CDR3 DNA sequence: TGTGCCAGCAGCGTTACTAGAGGCCCTCCATCCCCGGATACGCAGTATTTT.

The genes are TRBV18 and TRBJ1-5, with TRBD1 as a possible D gene (5 bases). The germline V and J ends were trimmed by 6 bases and 4 bases, with 13 bases remaining between them. Per the germline V gene, CDR1 is KGHSH and CDR2 is LQKENI. This CDR3 region has 14 residues. The CDR3 nucleotides read TGTGCCAGCTCCCAGGGTACCGGTAATCAGCCCCAGCATTTT. Amino acids: CASSQGTGNQPQHF.

J is TRBJ1-1 and V is TRBV6-1; 7 bases match TRBD1. This CDR3 is 14 amino acids long. The V segment lost 6 bases and the J segment 0 bases; nucleotides outside the gene matches: 4. The germline gives CDR1 MNHNS, CDR2 SASEGT. This CDR3 reads CASRSTGVNTEAFF. As DNA, the CDR3 is TGTGCCAGCAGGTCTACAGGGGTGAACACTGAAGCTTTCTTT.

The table lists this clone with a count of one. V usage is TRBV6-5 and J usage is TRBJ1-2; TRBD1 matches at 7 bases. Germline V gene data show CDR1 as MNHEY and CDR2 as SVGAGI. The V and J ends lost 5 bases and 6 bases, in that order; junction bases with no gene match: 6. The length of the CDR3 is 13 residues. CDR3 protein: CASSLGRGNGYTF. The CDR3 DNA reads as TGTGCCAGCAGTCTCGGCAGGGGGAATGGCTACACCTTC.

This clone turned up a few times. V is TRBV5-6 and J is TRBJ2-3, with 7 bases lining up with TRBD2. The CDR3 contains 14 residues. V shed 0 bases, J shed 11 bases, and the junction held 9 bases outside the gene matches. Germline V gives CDR1 SGHDT, CDR2 YYEEEE. This chain's CDR3 is CASSLATGTGGQYF. The CDR3 coding sequence is TGTGCCAGCAGCTTGGCGACGGGGACGGGGGGGCAGTATTTT.

V is TRBV18 and J is TRBJ2-3; D perhaps matches TRBD1 (5 bases). CDR3 size: 14 residues. The germline V gene encodes CDR1 KGHSH and CDR2 LQKENI. V lost 6 bases and J lost 0, with 10 bases in between. This CDR3 reads CASSLGASTDTQYF. The CDR3 DNA sequence: TGTGCCAGCTCCCTTGGGGCCAGCACAGATACGCAGTATTTT.

CDR3 DNA sequence: TGTGCCAGCAGTTACTCGACCATGGGCGGGCAGACCCAGTACTTC. Encoded protein: CASSYSTMGGQTQYF. The V gene is TRBV6-5, the J gene TRBJ2-5, with D maybe TRBD2 (5 bases). The CDR3 extends over 15 amino acids. Germline-derived CDR1 and CDR2 are MNHEY and SVGAGI. Trimming shortened V by 0 bases and J by 6 bases, and 14 bases separated the two germline ends.

The V call is TRBV2, the J call TRBJ1-1; possible D gene TRBD1, 6 bases. Germline V lookup: CDR1 SNHLY, CDR2 FYNNEI. This CDR3 region has 11 residues. V lost 6 bases and J lost 8, with 10 bases in between. The chain's CDR3 is CASSRQVEAFF. The CDR3 bases are TGTGCCAGCAGCAGACAGGTAGAAGCTTTCTTT.

The table lists this clone with a count of one. CDR3: CASSATGGVSNQPQHF. CDR3 DNA sequence: TGTGCCAGTAGTGCGACGGGAGGGGTTAGCAATCAGCCCCAGCATTTT. This chain connects TRBV19 to TRBJ1-5; D perhaps matches TRBD1 (5 bases). The CDR3 spans 16 residues. CDR1 and CDR2 from the germline V gene are LNHDA and SQIVND (reference sequence). The V and J ends lost 5 bases and 0 bases respectively, with 14 bases between them.

The V and J genes are TRBV10-2 and TRBJ1-2; a weak D match, TRBD1 (6 bases). V dropped 3 bases and J dropped 7 bases, with 12 bases sitting between them. Germline CDR1 WSHSY, CDR2 SAAADI. The CDR3 loop spans 13 amino acids. The CDR3 sequence is CASSEQGKGGYTF. The CDR3 bases are TGCGCCAGCAGTGAACAGGGAAAGGGTGGCTACACCTTC.

The J gene is TRBJ2-1, the V gene TRBV5-4; 13 positions match TRBD2. After removal of 5 bases from V and 0 bases from J, the junction contained 5 bases not matched to a gene. Germline V lookup: CDR1 SGHNT, CDR2 YYREEE (reference sequence). CDR3 length: 17 amino acids. CDR3 protein: CASRGLAGKSSYNEQFF. For the CDR3, the DNA is TGTGCCAGCAGGGGACTAGCGGGGAAAAGCTCCTACAATGAGCAGTTCTTC.

V usage is TRBV6-5 and J usage is TRBJ2-2; D tentatively reads TRBD1 or TRBD2 (5 bases each). This CDR3 is 11 amino acids long. V was trimmed by 11 bases and J by 7 bases, leaving 11 bases between them. CDR1 and CDR2 (germline): MNHEY, SVGAGI. CDR3 region: CASWGSGELFF. The CDR3 DNA reads TGTGCCTCATGGGGGAGCGGGGAGCTGTTTTTT.

This rearrangement joins TRBV5-1 to TRBJ2-5; no clear D. V shed 0 bases and J shed 1 base, with 4 bases lying between them. CDR1 SGHRS and CDR2 YFSETQ come from the germline V gene. CDR3 length equals 13 residues. CDR3 in amino acids: CASSLVPQETQYF. DNA for the CDR3: TGCGCCAGCAGCTTGGTTCCCCAAGAGACCCAGTACTTC.